This paragraph reports one T cell receptor beta chain. This sample stems from a study of technical replicates of blood from a handful of donors. Measured with immunoSEQ multiplex PCR; TCRdb has only the in-frame clones, and not every one. The table records under 85,000 clones, 90% to 95% of them present only once. The CDR3 is 14 residues long. CDR1 is MNHEY and CDR2 is SMNVEV in the germline V gene (reference sequence). Trimming at V came to 6 bases and at J to 3 bases, leaving 5 bases not matched to a gene. The genes are TRBV27 and TRBJ2-1; 7 bases map to TRBD2. The receptor's source is a human donor in good health. The sequenced sample was T cells isolated from PBMCs. This chain's CDR3 is CASRAGEGYNEQFF. CDR3 in DNA: TGTGCCAGCAGGGCGGGAGAGGGCTACAATGAGCAGTTCTTC.